The 23 T cell receptor beta chains given below trace back to one sample, sequenced in a study of Graves' ophthalmopathy and Graves' hyperthyroidism. TCR beta CDR3 regions were amplified from RNA transcripts. Second-round multiplex PCR followed a first-round RT-PCR using HTBI primers. TCRdb itself ran the multiplex PCR reads through MiXCR, one entry per CDR3 protein. The sample consists of about 700,000 distinct CDR3 sequences, around 40% of them appearing once. Sequenced: peripheral blood. These receptor sequences come from an adult man with Graves' ophthalmopathy.

This clonotype was recorded many times. The junction does not match germline at one end; this may be a read error. The chain employs TRBV25-1 and TRBJ2-5, with D uncertain. CDR3 size: 13 residues. Looked up from germline, CDR1 is MGHDK and CDR2 is SYGVNS. CDR3 sequence: CASSLGTGETQYF. The CDR3 DNA is TGTGCTAGCAGCTTAGGCACGGGAGAGACCCAGTACTTC.

Notes on this clonotype: Compared with germline, one end of the junction differs, possibly owing to a read error. This chain links TRBV10-3 with TRBJ1-5, with D tentatively TRBD1 (5 bases). Germline V gene lookup returns CDR1 ENHRY and CDR2 SYGVKD. The CDR3 sequence is 14 residues long. CDR3 coding DNA: TGTGCCAGCAGTTACGGGGGAGCCAATCAGCCCCAGCATTTT. Protein product: CASSYGGANQPQHF.

Notes on this clonotype: This may be a read error: a much more frequent sequence differs by one nucleotide. This chain joins TRBV10-2 and TRBJ2-5; 9 bases map to TRBD2. The CDR3 runs 15 residues. The V gene's germline CDR1 is WSHSY and CDR2 SAAADI. The chain's CDR3 is CASSEFISGGETQDF. CDR3 in DNA: TGCGCCAGCAGTGAGTTTATTAGCGGGGGAGAGACCCAGGACTTC.

This chain links TRBV20-1 with TRBJ2-3, with 9 bases fitting TRBD2. J lost 0 bases, V lost 7 bases, and 5 bases had no gene match. CDR3 size: 14 residues. From germline, CDR1 is DFQATT and CDR2 SNEGSKA (reference sequence). The CDR3 sequence is CSVLAGRSTDTQYF. CDR3 sequence (DNA): TGCAGTGTCCTAGCGGGAAGGAGCACAGATACGCAGTATTTT.

Of note for this clonotype: Possible read error: a much larger clone is one base away. This rearrangement joins TRBV29-1 to TRBJ1-2; TRBD1 agrees at 8 bases. The V gene's germline CDR1 is SQVTM and CDR2 ANQGSEA. The CDR3 loop spans 14 amino acids. CDR3 protein: CSVEERTGSRGYAF. The DNA for the CDR3 is TGCAGCGTTGAAGAGAGGACAGGGTCGAGAGGCTACGCCTTC.

In this sample, this clonotype turned up many times. The V gene is TRBV11-2, the J gene TRBJ1-2; D remains ambiguous. The CDR3 length is 12 residues. Germline CDR1 SGHAT, CDR2 FQNNGV. V was pared by 4 bases and J by 6 bases, with 9 bases between. CDR3 coding DNA: TGTGCCAGCAGCTCCGAGGGAAATGGCTACACCTTC. Translation: CASSSEGNGYTF.

This clonotype was observed at least ten times. V and J are TRBV29-1 and TRBJ1-2; D perhaps matches TRBD1 (5 bases). Per the germline V gene, CDR1 is SQVTM and CDR2 is ANQGSEA. Trimming shortened V by 4 bases and J by 3 bases, and 18 bases separated the two germline ends. The CDR3 loop spans 15 amino acids. The CDR3 sequence is CSVGTPRGFDYGYTF. The CDR3 region has the DNA TGCAGCGTTGGAACCCCCCGGGGGTTCGACTATGGCTACACCTTC.

On this clonotype: No conserved phenylalanine or tryptophan is present at the end of the CDR3, so a read error is the likely explanation. CDR3 bases: TGTGCCAGCAGCTACTCTCCGGGACAGGGCCACTATGGCTACACCCTC. This gives the protein CASSYSPGQGHYGYTL. This rearrangement joins TRBV7-9 to TRBJ1-2; the match to TRBD1 covers 9 bases. Germline V gives CDR1 SEHNR, CDR2 FQNEAQ (reference sequence). The CDR3 sequence is 16 residues long. With V trimmed by 4 bases and J by 3 bases, 9 bases remained unmatched.

This chain connects TRBV11-2 to TRBJ1-1; D is undetermined. Trimming cost V 2 bases and J 0 bases, with 13 bases left between them. Germline V CDR1 and CDR2: SGHAT, FQNNGV. The CDR3 is 16 residues long. Written as DNA, the CDR3 is TGTGCCAGCAGCTTAAAAGGAGTCGGCTTGAACACTGAAGCTTTCTTT. This codes for CASSLKGVGLNTEAFF.

This clonotype was picked up a small number of times. The rearrangement uses TRBV19 and TRBJ1-2, with D possibly TRBD1 on 5 matching bases. The CDR3 runs to 12 residues. With 9 bases removed from V and 4 bases from J, the gap between germline ends came to 12 bases. Germline CDR1 reads LNHDA; CDR2 reads SQIVND (reference sequence). DNA of the CDR3: TGTGCCAGCCGGGGCAGCGGCTATGGCTACACCTTC. It codes for CASRGSGYGYTF.

On this clonotype itself: A much more abundant neighbour one base away suggests this may be a read error. The chain combines TRBV13 with TRBJ1-6, with D unresolved. Germline CDR1 is PRHDT and CDR2 is FYEKMQ (reference sequence). The ends were cut back, 6 bases at V and 9 bases at J, with 18 bases in the middle. This CDR3 has 15 residues. This CDR3 is CASRPTGMRGSPLHF. The CDR3 DNA reads as TGTGCCAGCAGACCTACGGGGATGCGGGGTTCACCCCTCCACTTT.

Many counts were recorded for this clonotype. The V call is TRBV29-1, the J call TRBJ1-5; the D gene is possibly TRBD1 (5 bases). V dropped 4 bases and J dropped 3 bases, with 10 bases sitting between them. CDR3 length: 13 amino acids. Germline assignment: CDR1 SQVTM and CDR2 ANQGSEA. The CDR3 reads CSVGGENNQPQHF. In DNA, the CDR3 is TGCAGCGTTGGGGGCGAGAACAATCAGCCCCAGCATTTT.

In DNA form, the CDR3 reads TGTGCCAGCAATCCCTCTCCGGGACAGGTCTACGAGCAGTACTTC. Encoded protein: CASNPSPGQVYEQYF. The chain has TRBV2 and TRBJ2-7, with 8 bases lining up with TRBD1. The CDR3 is 15 residues long. The trim removed 7 bases at V and 3 bases at J, leaving 11 bases unmatched. Germline CDR1 reads SNHLY; CDR2 reads FYNNEI.

V gene TRBV2 combines with J gene TRBJ2-5; 13 nucleotides agree with TRBD2. The J call is doubtful: the DNA matches TRBJ2-1 better. Germline CDR1 and CDR2: SNHLY and FYNNEI. The CDR3 spans 15 residues. In DNA, the CDR3 is TGTGCCAGCAGTTTAACTAGCGGGAGGGCCGGGGAGCAGTTCTTC. Its translation: CASSLTSGRAGEQFF.

The gene calls are TRBV25-1 and TRBJ1-4; D may be TRBD1 (5 bases). This CDR3 is 14 amino acids long. Germline CDR1 and CDR2: MGHDK and SYGVNS. V dropped 7 bases and J dropped 7 bases, with 16 bases sitting between them. CDR3 in amino acids: CASTGGGRGEKLFF. The CDR3 DNA reads TGTGCCAGCACGGGGGGAGGGCGCGGTGAAAAACTGTTTTTT.

The genes are TRBV2 and TRBJ2-5; D remains ambiguous. V lost 7 bases and J lost 1, with 13 bases in between. There are 14 residues in the CDR3. Germline CDR1 and CDR2: SNHLY and FYNNEI. CDR3 protein: CASNAHGVQETQYF. DNA for the CDR3: TGTGCCAGCAATGCGCACGGTGTCCAAGAGACCCAGTACTTC.

The rearrangement links TRBV6-1 to TRBJ1-2; D is unclear. There are 13 residues in the CDR3. CDR1 is MNHNS and CDR2 is SASEGT in the germline V gene. V was pared by 6 bases and J by 4 bases, with 12 bases between. The CDR3 loop reads CASRVLRAYGYTF. CDR3 nucleotides: TGTGCCAGCAGGGTCCTAAGGGCCTATGGCTACACCTTC.

The chain is built from TRBV15 and TRBJ2-5; 14 bases are shared with TRBD2. The V gene end was trimmed by 4 bases and the J gene end by 8 bases; junction bases not matched to a gene: 9. This CDR3 contains 16 residues. The germline CDR1 and CDR2 sequences are LNHNV and YYDKDF (reference sequence). CDR3 residues: CATSTGLAGGLGTQYF. CDR3 nucleotide sequence: TGTGCCACCAGCACAGGACTAGCGGGGGGTCTAGGTACCCAGTACTTC. Full variable domain (missing parts from reference TRBV15 and TRBJ2-5): DAMVIQNPRYQVTQFGKPVTLSCSQTLNHNVMYWYQQKSSQAPKLLFHYYDKDFNNEADTPDNFQSRRPNTSFCFLDIRSPGLGDTAMYLCATSTGLAGGLGTQYFGPGTRLLVL.

This chain joins TRBV11-2 and TRBJ1-2; 10 positions match TRBD1. CDR1 SGHAT and CDR2 FQNNGV come from the germline V gene. After removal of 1 base from V and 5 bases from J, the junction contained 10 bases not matched to a gene. CDR3 length equals 17 residues. CDR3 loop: CASSLVLWDRGVYGYTF. The CDR3 bases are TGTGCCAGCAGCTTAGTATTGTGGGACAGGGGTGTTTATGGCTACACCTTC.

This clonotype was found many times. The gene calls are TRBV7-2 and TRBJ2-6, with a possible D match to TRBD2 (6 bases). The germline V gene encodes CDR1 SGHTA and CDR2 FQGNSA. Trimming stripped 4 bases from V and 6 bases from J, with 19 bases between. There are 17 residues in the CDR3. The CDR3 DNA is TGTGCCAGCAGCTCTCGGGCGGGACGCCTTTCGGCCAACGTCCTGACTTTC. Its protein is CASSSRAGRLSANVLTF.

As for this clonotype: At one of its ends the junction is not consistent with the germline gene, which may arise from a read error. CDR3 loop: CASRDTGTEAIF. Here the CDR3 DNA reads TGTGCCAGCCGGGACACAGGAACTGAAGCTATCTTT. The chain links TRBV25-1 to TRBJ1-1; TRBD1 might be the D (6 bases). Germline V gene data show CDR1 as MGHDK and CDR2 as SYGVNS. This CDR3 region has 12 residues.

A note on this clonotype: A single base separates this from a much larger clone, so it may be a read error. The rearrangement uses TRBV11-2 and TRBJ2-5, with D possibly matching TRBD2 (5 bases). The CDR3 is made up of 13 amino acids. CDR1 is SGHAT, CDR2 FQNNGV, per germline. CDR3 nucleotide sequence: TGTGCCAGCCGCCTCGGGATCGGAGAGATCCAGTACTTC. Translating gives CASRLGIGEIQYF. Together with reference TRBV11-2 and TRBJ2-5, the CDR3 gives the full variable domain: EAGVAQSPRYKIIEKRQSVAFWCNPISGHATLYWYQQILGQGPKLLIQFQNNGVVDDSQLPKDRFSAERLKGVDSTLKIQPAKLEDSAVYLCASRLGIGEIQYFGPGTRLLVL.

Ten or more counts support this clonotype. The CDR3 nucleotides are TGTGCCAGCAGCGCCTCGACAGGGGGGCTCGGTTCACCCCTCCACTTT. The encoded protein is CASSASTGGLGSPLHF. The V call is TRBV7-8, the J call TRBJ1-6; TRBD1 matches at 9 bases. The CDR3 runs to 16 residues. CDR1 is SGHVS and CDR2 is FQNEAQ in the germline V gene. J gave up 9 bases and V 5 bases, and 11 bases lay outside the gene matches.